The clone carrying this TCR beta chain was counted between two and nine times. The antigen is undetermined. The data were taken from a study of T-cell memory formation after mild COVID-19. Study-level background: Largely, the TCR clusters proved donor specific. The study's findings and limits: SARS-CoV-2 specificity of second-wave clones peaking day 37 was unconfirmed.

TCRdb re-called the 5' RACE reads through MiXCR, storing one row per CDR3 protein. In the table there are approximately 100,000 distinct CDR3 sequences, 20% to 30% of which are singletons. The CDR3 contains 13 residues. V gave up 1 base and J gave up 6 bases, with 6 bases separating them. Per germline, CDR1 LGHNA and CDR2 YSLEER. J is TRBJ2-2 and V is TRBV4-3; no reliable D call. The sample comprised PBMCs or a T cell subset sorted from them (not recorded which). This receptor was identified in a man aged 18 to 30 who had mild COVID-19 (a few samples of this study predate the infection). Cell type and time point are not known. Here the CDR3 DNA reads TGCGCCAGCAGCCAAGGAGTTCCCGGGGAGCTGTTTTTT. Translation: CASSQGVPGELFF.